This entry is about one T cell receptor beta chain. These data come from a study of shared clonotypes between healthy human individuals. Study details: Each donor's CD8 memory used one plate, CD8 naive two, each CD4 subset three.

Donors included only healthy HIV-negative adults lacking recent acute infections or vaccinations. At a deep level, the assay was run. Using immunoSEQ multiplex PCR, the repertoire was profiled, and TCRdb retains in-frame clones only, with some absent. This sample has approximately 2,300,000 clones, with less than 95% found just once. Trimming took 0 bases from V and 5 from J; bases not matched to a gene: 12. The CDR3 consists of 17 residues. Germline CDR1 reads SGHRS; CDR2 reads YFSETQ. Material for sequencing was naive CD4+ T cells from PBMCs. Subset reported: CD45RA+ positively selected. This TCR was sampled from a man aged 18 to 30 in good health. Some clones in this sample may be carry-over from other donors' samples. The chain employs TRBV5-1 and TRBJ2-5; TRBD1 matches at 8 bases. The CDR3 is CASSLEGRGREWETQYF. For the CDR3, the DNA is TGCGCCAGCAGCTTGGAGGGCAGGGGGCGCGAGTGGGAGACCCAGTACTTC.